This TCR beta chain appears in the sequencing data of a study of blood T cell repertoires in COVID-19. Study-wide context: PBMCs, B-cell-depleted T cells, or T cells were the source of the cDNA or gDNA that made up the material.

Generated by immunoSEQ multiplex PCR, the TCRdb table keeps only in-frame clones and is missing some. In the table there are 200,000 to 250,000 clones, approximately 80% of which are singletons. Everyone who took part was about 18 to 90 years old, and they came from about two dozen US areas. Two negative PCRs, clearance, or symptom resolution characterized the recovered Cohort 3 donors. The sequenced material came from PBMCs or T cells enriched from blood (not recorded which). The clonotype was recovered from a man aged 60 to 75 who had recovered from COVID-19.

CDR3 bases: TGTGCCAGCAGCTTACCCCACGGCGGGGCCGATACGCAGTATTTT. Residues: CASSLPHGGADTQYF. This sequence joins TRBV13 and TRBJ2-3, with D possibly matching TRBD2 (6 bases). The CDR3 has 15 amino acids. CDR1 and CDR2 from the germline V gene are PRHDT and FYEKMQ (reference sequence). The germline V and J ends were trimmed by 2 bases and 6 bases, with 15 bases remaining between them. The entire variable domain, with the rest obtained from reference TRBV13 and TRBJ2-3, is as follows: AAGVIQSPRHLIKEKRETATLKCYPIPRHDTVYWYQQGPGQDPQFLISFYEKMQSDKGSIPDRFSAQQFSDYHSELNMSSLELGDSALYFCASSLPHGGADTQYFGPGTRLTVL.